Listed below are T cell receptor beta chains from one sample, sequenced in a study of blood T cell repertoires in COVID-19. TCRdb's copy holds only in-frame clones and misses some; the assay was immunoSEQ multiplex PCR. The table records about 230,000 clones, 70% to 90% of them present only once. The sample consisted of peripheral blood. The source of these receptors is a woman aged 18-30 years who had recovered from COVID-19. Each CDR3 is given with its conserved first and last residue. A D gene is named only where the DNA matches it firmly. Only some rows state a clone size, as once, few, many or a class for expanded clones.

>-|TRBJ1-5|-|TRBV19
TGTGCCAGTAGTCCCAGCGGGGGGCTACAACAGCCCCAGCATTTT
CASSPSGGLQQPQHF
>TRBD1|TRBJ2-7|-|TRBV28
TGTGCCAGCAGTAGGGACAGGACCTACGAGCAGTACTTC
CASSRDRTYEQYF
>TRBD1|TRBJ2-2|-|TRBV2
TGTGCCAGCAGTGAAGCAAACAGGGGAGTTACCGGGGAGCTGTTTTTT
CASSEANRGVTGELFF
>TRBD1|TRBJ1-2|-|TRBV18
TGTGCCAGCTCACCAGAGGGGGCGAACTATGGCTACACCTTC
CASSPEGANYGYTF
>-|TRBJ2-5|-|TRBV4-1
TGCGCCAGCAGCGGGGAGAAAGAGACCCAGTACTTC
CASSGEKETQYF
>TRBD1|TRBJ2-7|once|TRBV24-1
TGTGCCACCAGCCGGGGGACAGGGAACAACGAGCAGTACTTC
CATSRGTGNNEQYF
>TRBD1|TRBJ1-6|few|TRBV7-6
TGTGCCAGCAGCTACTCGGGACAGGCTTTCCTGAATTCACCCCTCCACTTT
CASSYSGQAFLNSPLHF
>-|TRBJ2-7|few|TRBV4-1
TGCGCCAGCAGCCAAGATCGGGGGAGTACCTACGAGCAGTACTTC
CASSQDRGSTYEQYF
>TRBD1|TRBJ2-7|-|TRBV19
TGTGCCAGTGGGCCGACAGGGGGCTCCTACGAGCAGTACTTC
CASGPTGGSYEQYF
>TRBD2|TRBJ2-7|-|TRBV5-1
TGCGCCAGCAGCTTGGGAGACGAGCGGGAGGGCTACGAGCAGTACTTC
CASSLGDEREGYEQYF
>-|TRBJ2-7|-|TRBV14
TGTGCCAGCAGCCAAGGGACAGTTGTCTACGAGCAGTACTTC
CASSQGTVVYEQYF
>-|TRBJ2-3|few|TRBV4-1
TGCGCCAGCAGCCCAGGGACTCAGGATACGCAGTATTTT
CASSPGTQDTQYF
>TRBD1|TRBJ1-2|-|TRBV6-5
TGTGCCAGCAGTCTCGGGACAGGTTTTTTCTATGGCTACACCTTC
CASSLGTGFFYGYTF
>TRBD1|TRBJ1-3|-|TRBV6-2/TRBV6-3
TGTGCCAGCAGTTCCCGGGACAGGAGCTCTGGAAACACCATATATTTT
CASSSRDRSSGNTIYF
>TRBD1|TRBJ2-3|-|TRBV6-5
TGTGCCAGCAGTTACTCTTTCCAGGGGGCCTCCTATACGCAGTATTTT
CASSYSFQGASYTQYF
>-|TRBJ2-1|-|TRBV7-3
TGTGCCAGCAGCTTACAGGCGGAGGGCAATGAGCAGTTCTTC
CASSLQAEGNEQFF
>-|TRBJ2-4|-|TRBV3-1/TRBV3-2
TGTGCCAGCAGCCAAGCAGGGGCCAGTGCGGCCGGCATTCAGTACTTC
CASSQAGASAAGIQYF
>TRBD2|TRBJ2-3|-|TRBV28
TGTGCCAGCAGGGCGGGACTAGCGGGGTTAACAGATACGCAGTATTTT
CASRAGLAGLTDTQYF
>TRBD1|TRBJ1-5|-|TRBV18
TGTGCCAGCTCACGCGGGACAGACAATCAGCCCCAGCATTTT
CASSRGTDNQPQHF
>-|TRBJ2-1|-|TRBV7-2
TGTGCCAGCAGCTGGAAGACAAGTGAGCAGTTCTTC
CASSWKTSEQFF
>-|TRBJ1-1|once|TRBV29-1
TGCAGCACCCGATCGTCCGGTACCACTGAAGCTTTCTTT
CSTRSSGTTEAFF
>-|TRBJ1-2|-|TRBV18
TGTGCCAGCTCACCAAGACCGAGACAGGATAACTATGGCTACACCTTC
CASSPRPRQDNYGYTF
>TRBD1|TRBJ1-5|few|TRBV4-3
TGCGCCAGCAGCCAAGACTACAGGGGGCCCAATCAGCCCCAGCATTTT
CASSQDYRGPNQPQHF
>-|TRBJ2-1|once|TRBV6-4
TGTGCCAGCAGTGACTCACTAACCTTTATATACAATGAGCAGTTCTTC
CASSDSLTFIYNEQFF
>TRBD1|TRBJ1-2|-|TRBV13
TGTGCCAGCAGCATGGGACAGGGGAGAGGAGGCTACACCTTC
CASSMGQGRGGYTF
>-|TRBJ2-7|once|TRBV27
TGTGCCAGCAGTTTGGCGGGCAGAACCTACGAGCAGTACTTC
CASSLAGRTYEQYF
>-|TRBJ2-1|-|TRBV11-2
TGTGCCAGCAGCTTCCAGGGGTACAATGAGCAGTTCTTC
CASSFQGYNEQFF
>TRBD1|TRBJ1-5|once|TRBV12-5
TGTGCTAGTGCTTACCTAGGGGGCCTGGGACAGCCCCAGCATTTT
CASAYLGGLGQPQHF
>-|TRBJ2-5|-|TRBV6-5
TGTGCCAGCAGTCCCCTGGGGGGGCAGGGAGAGACCCAGTACTTC
CASSPLGGQGETQYF
>TRBD2|TRBJ2-3|once|TRBV11-3
TGTGCCAGCAGCTTAGATAGCGGGAGGAGGGATACGCAGTATTTT
CASSLDSGRRDTQYF
>-|TRBJ2-1|-|TRBV28
TGTGCCAGCAGGAGCCCAAGCCTTAATGAGCAGTTCTTC
CASRSPSLNEQFF
>TRBD2|TRBJ2-3|-|TRBV15
TGTGCCACCAGCAGAGATCTCCCTAGCGGGAGTATTACAGATACGCAGTATTTT
CATSRDLPSGSITDTQYF
>TRBD2|TRBJ2-3|-|TRBV6-5
TGTGCCAGCAGTACTAGCGGGAGGGCACATACGCAGTATTTT
CASSTSGRAHTQYF
>TRBD1|TRBJ2-7|once|TRBV7-8
TGTGCCAGCAGCTTAGACGCGGGACAGGGGTACGAGCAGTACTTC
CASSLDAGQGYEQYF
>TRBD2|TRBJ2-1|once|TRBV15
TGTGCCACCGCGACTAGCGGGAGCGATGAGCAGTTCTTC
CATATSGSDEQFF
>-|TRBJ1-5|-|TRBV7-2
TGTGCCAGCAGCTTACGAGCCAATCAGCCCCAGCATTTT
CASSLRANQPQHF
>TRBD1|TRBJ2-5|-|TRBV11-2
TGTGCCAGCAGCCACGGACAGGGGGGTCGTATCGAGACCCAGTACTTC
CASSHGQGGRIETQYF
>TRBD1|TRBJ2-7|-|TRBV5-6
TGTGCCAGCAGCTCGATCATTCTTAGGACAGGGCCTAGGGAGCAGTACTTC
CASSSIILRTGPREQYF
>TRBD2|TRBJ2-1|-|TRBV27
TGTGCCAGCAGTTTACTAGGACTAGCGGGAGTCAGCCATGAGCAGTTCTTC
CASSLLGLAGVSHEQFF
>-|TRBJ2-7|-|TRBV29-1
TGCAGCGTTCGACCCAACGACAGGCCGAGCTCCTACGAGCAGTACTTC
CSVRPNDRPSSYEQYF
>-|TRBJ1-2|-|TRBV27
TGTGCCAGCAGTTTGAACAGCAGATATGGCTACACCTTC
CASSLNSRYGYTF
>-|TRBJ2-7|-|TRBV21-1
TGTGCCAGCACCCATGGGGGACAGGTACTCTACGAGCAGTACTTC
CASTHGGQVLYEQYF
>TRBD1|TRBJ1-1|-|TRBV19
TGTGCCAGTAGTATCTGGGACAGGAGAAACACTGAAGCTTTCTTT
CASSIWDRRNTEAFF
>-|TRBJ1-3|-|TRBV25-1
TGTGCCAGCAGTGAAATCAGGTCCTTCCCTGGAAACACCATATATTTT
CASSEIRSFPGNTIYF
>-|TRBJ1-1|-|TRBV7-3
TGTGCCAGCAGCTTATATGGGACAAGGAACACTGAAGCTTTCTTT
CASSLYGTRNTEAFF
>-|TRBJ2-5|-|TRBV18
TGTGCCAGCTCACCACTTAGGACTCAAGAGACCCAGTACTTC
CASSPLRTQETQYF
>TRBD1|TRBJ1-5|-|TRBV6-2/TRBV6-3
TGTGCCAGCAGTTACATGGACAGGGTAGTGAAGCCCCAGCATTTT
CASSYMDRVVKPQHF
>-|TRBJ2-7|-|TRBV12-5
TGTGCTAGTGGTTTGCAGGTGGTGTCTTCCTACGAGCAGTACTTC
CASGLQVVSSYEQYF